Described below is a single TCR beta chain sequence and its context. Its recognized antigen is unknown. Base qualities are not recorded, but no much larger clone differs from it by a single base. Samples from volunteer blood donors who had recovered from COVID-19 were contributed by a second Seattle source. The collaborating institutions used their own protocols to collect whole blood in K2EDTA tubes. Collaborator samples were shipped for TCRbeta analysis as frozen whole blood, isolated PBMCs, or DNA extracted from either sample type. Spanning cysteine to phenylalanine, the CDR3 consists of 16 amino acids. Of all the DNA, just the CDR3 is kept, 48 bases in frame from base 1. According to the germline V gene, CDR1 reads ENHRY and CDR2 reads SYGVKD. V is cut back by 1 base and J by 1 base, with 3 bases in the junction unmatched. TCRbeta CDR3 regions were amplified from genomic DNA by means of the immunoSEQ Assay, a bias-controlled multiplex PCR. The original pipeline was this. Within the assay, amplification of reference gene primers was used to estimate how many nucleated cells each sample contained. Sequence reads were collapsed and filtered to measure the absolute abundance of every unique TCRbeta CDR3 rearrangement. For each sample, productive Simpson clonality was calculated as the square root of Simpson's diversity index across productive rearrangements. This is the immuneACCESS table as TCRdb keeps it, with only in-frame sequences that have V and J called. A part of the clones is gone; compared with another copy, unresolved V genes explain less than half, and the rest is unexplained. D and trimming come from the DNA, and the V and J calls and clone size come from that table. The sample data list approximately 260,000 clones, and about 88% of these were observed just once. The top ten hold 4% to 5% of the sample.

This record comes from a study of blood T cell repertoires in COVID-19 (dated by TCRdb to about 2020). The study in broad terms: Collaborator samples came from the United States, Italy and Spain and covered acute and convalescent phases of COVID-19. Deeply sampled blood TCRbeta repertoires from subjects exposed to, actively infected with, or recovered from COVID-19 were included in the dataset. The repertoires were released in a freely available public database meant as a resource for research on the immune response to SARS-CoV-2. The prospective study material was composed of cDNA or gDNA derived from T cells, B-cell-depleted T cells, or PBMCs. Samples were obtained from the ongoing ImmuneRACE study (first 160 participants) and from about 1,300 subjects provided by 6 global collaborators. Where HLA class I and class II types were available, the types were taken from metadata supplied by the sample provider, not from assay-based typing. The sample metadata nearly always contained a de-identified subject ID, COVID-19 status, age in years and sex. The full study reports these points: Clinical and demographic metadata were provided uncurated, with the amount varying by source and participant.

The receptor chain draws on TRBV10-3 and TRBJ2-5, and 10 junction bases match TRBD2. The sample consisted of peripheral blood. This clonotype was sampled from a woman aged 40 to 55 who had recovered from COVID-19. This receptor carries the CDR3 CAISEYTSGVQETQYF. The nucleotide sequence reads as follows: TGTGCCATCAGTGAGTACACTAGCGGGGTCCAAGAGACCCAGTACTTC.